This TCR beta chain emerged from a study of T-cell memory formation after mild COVID-19. The study's findings and limits: Clones which contracted sat mainly in CM and EM if CD4+, and in EMRA if CD8+.

This clonotype was seen at least ten times. The antigen is unknown. 5'RACE with constant-segment primers built TCRalpha and TCRbeta cDNA libraries with UMIs. From the 5' RACE reads, TCRdb called clonotypes with MiXCR, one entry per CDR3 protein. Of approximately 300,000 distinct CDR3 sequences listed, approximately 15% are singletons. The CDR3 is made up of 19 amino acids. The germline CDR1 and CDR2 sequences are SGHRS and YFSETQ. Trimming removed 4 bases from V and 3 bases from J, with 29 bases in between. Sequencing was performed on PBMCs or a T cell subset sorted from them (not recorded which). This rearrangement joins TRBV5-1 to TRBJ2-7; D is unclear. The receptor's source is a man aged 18 to 29 who had mild COVID-19 (a few samples of this study predate the infection). Cell type and time point are not known. The DNA for the CDR3 is TGCGCCAGCAGCCCACTCCCGAACGAGTCGCGGAAGTTGTACTACGAGCAGTACGTC. As protein: CASSPLPNESRKLYYEQYV.